Listed below are T cell receptor beta chains from one sample, sequenced in a study of cytomegalovirus exposure and HLA in healthy donors. The data were produced by immunoSEQ multiplex PCR, yet TCRdb's version contains in-frame clones alone and is incomplete. The table records about 94,000 clones, about four fifths of them present only once. What was sequenced was PBMCs. These receptors were obtained from a human donor in good health. Both conserved end residues are trimmed from each CDR3. Fields, in order: V gene, CDR3 protein.

v_gene: TRBV27; CDR3aa: ASSPGKPIFDGYT
v_gene: TRBV15; CDR3aa: ATSSVRGREQY
v_gene: TRBV9; CDR3aa: ASSVVPGSGTGNTIY
v_gene: TRBV5-6; CDR3aa: ASSSPGTGGSSPLH
v_gene: TRBV28; CDR3aa: ASRLLSNYGYT
v_gene: TRBV6-5; CDR3aa: ASSSFPRSPLH
v_gene: TRBV2; CDR3aa: ASSAGTSGTGELF
v_gene: TRBV7-2; CDR3aa: ASSKQGSQPQH
v_gene: TRBV7-3; CDR3aa: ASSLGPGGGLAF
v_gene: TRBV30; CDR3aa: AWSVAPPDEQY
v_gene: TRBV18; CDR3aa: ASSPVLGLSGRISEQY
v_gene: TRBV7-2; CDR3aa: ASSYRVTQETQY
v_gene: TRBV5-1; CDR3aa: ASSLAAAGDEQF
v_gene: TRBV6-6; CDR3aa: AGTGGSGANVLT
v_gene: TRBV6-1; CDR3aa: ASSEVQGTYEAF
v_gene: TRBV18; CDR3aa: ASSQLSYEQY
v_gene: TRBV4-1; CDR3aa: ASSPLPTGTDYGYT
v_gene: TRBV7-2; CDR3aa: ASSVEETQY
v_gene: TRBV27; CDR3aa: ASRYRDRGSPLH
v_gene: TRBV7-6; CDR3aa: ASEAGPSSNEQF
v_gene: TRBV19; CDR3aa: ASSGTSGSYEQY
v_gene: TRBV2; CDR3aa: ASRAGLGSNEQF
v_gene: TRBV2; CDR3aa: AVPTGPPGTETQY
v_gene: TRBV5-1; CDR3aa: ASQLGQGADTQY
v_gene: TRBV5-4; CDR3aa: ASSPQQGRGETQY
v_gene: TRBV6-5; CDR3aa: ASWLRGYGYT
v_gene: TRBV6-5; CDR3aa: ASRERGSVGYGYT
v_gene: TRBV9; CDR3aa: ASSATSGAYNEQF
v_gene: TRBV4-3; CDR3aa: ASSRGGEQF
v_gene: TRBV6-5; CDR3aa: ASSSRTGGDQPQH
v_gene: TRBV7-2; CDR3aa: ASSLAGGSMEQY
v_gene: TRBV5-5; CDR3aa: ASRTGGRGNQPQH
v_gene: TRBV5-5; CDR3aa: ASRGGFNVREKLF
v_gene: TRBV13; CDR3aa: ASSTRQEETQY
v_gene: TRBV5-6; CDR3aa: ASRGQGTATYGYT
v_gene: TRBV5-1; CDR3aa: ASSPPSGGQPYEQY
v_gene: TRBV6-1; CDR3aa: ASTPMGVEAF
v_gene: TRBV11-3; CDR3aa: ASSSRSGGDTEAF
v_gene: TRBV7-2; CDR3aa: ASSFGLYNEQF
v_gene: TRBV7-3; CDR3aa: ASSPGLAPTGELF
v_gene: TRBV5-1; CDR3aa: ASSPDKDTQY
v_gene: TRBV18; CDR3aa: ASSPGGSNTEAF
v_gene: TRBV19; CDR3aa: ASSDGGGTDTQY
v_gene: TRBV5-1; CDR3aa: ASSKRTGSKFEQY
v_gene: TRBV9; CDR3aa: ASSARIGWSDEQF
v_gene: TRBV9; CDR3aa: ASSSLGRGGEKLF
v_gene: TRBV7-2; CDR3aa: ASSFQTGFGQETQY
v_gene: TRBV19; CDR3aa: ASRGSLGTSGGQETQY
v_gene: TRBV4-3; CDR3aa: ASGNRGLYNEQF
v_gene: TRBV6-1; CDR3aa: ASSHAGSYNEQF
v_gene: TRBV7-3; CDR3aa: ASSLSWGGPTDTQY
v_gene: TRBV10-3; CDR3aa: AISRQNTEAF
v_gene: TRBV2; CDR3aa: ASSRSTSGNNEQF
v_gene: TRBV4-1; CDR3aa: ASSQVGGVSNEQF
v_gene: TRBV7-9; CDR3aa: ASSLQTGREKLF
v_gene: TRBV2; CDR3aa: ASRDRGGGTEAF
v_gene: TRBV28; CDR3aa: ASSDLTGAQDEQY
v_gene: TRBV29-1; CDR3aa: SVSAGTSGRAYEQY
v_gene: TRBV4-2; CDR3aa: ASSQVAETDTQY